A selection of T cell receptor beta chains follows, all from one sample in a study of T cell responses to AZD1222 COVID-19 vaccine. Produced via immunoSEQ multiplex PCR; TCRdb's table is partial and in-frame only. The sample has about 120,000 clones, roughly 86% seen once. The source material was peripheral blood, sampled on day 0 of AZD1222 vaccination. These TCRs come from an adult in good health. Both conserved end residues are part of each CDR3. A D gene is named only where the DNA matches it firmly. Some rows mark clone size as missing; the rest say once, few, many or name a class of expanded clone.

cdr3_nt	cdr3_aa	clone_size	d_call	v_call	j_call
TGTGCCAGCAGCTTAACGAGGCCAGGGAATCTAGGGGAGCTGTTTTTT	CASSLTRPGNLGELFF	-	-	TRBV7-3	TRBJ2-2
TGTGCCAGCAGTTCAGGGGGCGGATATACGCAGTATTTT	CASSSGGGYTQYF	once	TRBD1	TRBV28	TRBJ2-3
TGTGCCAGCAGAAGACAGGGGGCAGATGGCTACACCTTC	CASRRQGADGYTF	-	TRBD1	TRBV12-3/TRBV12-4	TRBJ1-2
TGTGCCAGCAGGAGAGACAGGGTCTCCTACGAGCAGTACTTC	CASRRDRVSYEQYF	-	TRBD1	TRBV2	TRBJ2-7
TGTGCCGCCCGTAGGACTAGCGGGGTAAATGAGCAGTTCTTC	CAARRTSGVNEQFF	-	TRBD2	TRBV28	TRBJ2-1
TGTGCCACCTCGATTACTTGGGGGCCCACTAGCACAGATACGCAGTATTTT	CATSITWGPTSTDTQYF	-	-	TRBV27	TRBJ2-3
TGTGCCAGCAGCCAAGTGTCCTATGGCTACACCTTC	CASSQVSYGYTF	few	-	TRBV3-1/TRBV3-2	TRBJ1-2
TGTGCCAGCAGCCGGCACGATAGCTCCTACAATGAGCAGTTCTTC	CASSRHDSSYNEQFF	-	-	TRBV3-1/TRBV3-2	TRBJ2-1
TGTGCCAGCAGCTTATTTTCCTTGGGACAGCATTATAGCAATCAGCCCCAGCATTTT	CASSLFSLGQHYSNQPQHF	-	TRBD1	TRBV7-8	TRBJ1-5
TGTGCCAGCAGCCATAGGACAGGGCCTGGCTACACCTTC	CASSHRTGPGYTF	-	TRBD1	TRBV11-2	TRBJ1-2
TGTGCCAGCAGCGACCCCGGACAGGGCGGCAATGAGCAGTTCTTC	CASSDPGQGGNEQFF	-	-	TRBV21-1	TRBJ2-1
TGTGCCAGCGTCCTGACAGCCTCCTATGGCTACACCTTC	CASVLTASYGYTF	-	-	TRBV6-5	TRBJ1-2
TGTGCCACCGGGACAGGGCAGAACACTGAAGCTTTCTTT	CATGTGQNTEAFF	-	TRBD1	TRBV10-3	TRBJ1-1
TGTGCCAGCAGTAGGGAGGGACTAGCGGGAGGGGTCTCCTACAATGAGCAGTTCTTC	CASSREGLAGGVSYNEQFF	once	TRBD2	TRBV6-2/TRBV6-3	TRBJ2-1
TGCGCCAGCAGCCCGGACAGGGCAATAGCGGGAGGGTCTAGCGAGCAGTACTTC	CASSPDRAIAGGSSEQYF	-	TRBD2	TRBV4-3	TRBJ2-7
TGTGCCAGCAGTGGGCACCGGGATCCGATCTACGAGCAGTACTTC	CASSGHRDPIYEQYF	-	-	TRBV2	TRBJ2-7
TGTGCCAGCAGCTTAAACGGGAACTCCTACAATGAGCAGTTCTTC	CASSLNGNSYNEQFF	-	-	TRBV7-3	TRBJ2-1
TGTGCCAGCAGTTATATTGGCTCTGGGGCCAACGTCCTGACTTTC	CASSYIGSGANVLTF	-	-	TRBV27	TRBJ2-6
TGTGCCAGCAGCCGCCCCGGGGTTGGCACCGGGGAGCTGTTTTTT	CASSRPGVGTGELFF	-	-	TRBV14	TRBJ2-2
TGTGCCAGCAGTTTAGGGGGCGATCAGCCCCAGCATTTT	CASSLGGDQPQHF	-	-	TRBV12-3/TRBV12-4	TRBJ1-5
TGTGCCAGCAGCGTAGCGACAGGGAACGGCTACACCTTC	CASSVATGNGYTF	-	TRBD1	TRBV9	TRBJ1-2
TGTGCCAGCAGCTTAGTGGGTGGAAACAATGAGCAGTTCTTC	CASSLVGGNNEQFF	-	-	TRBV7-9	TRBJ2-1
TGCAGCGTTGAACTAGCTAACTATGGCTACACCTTC	CSVELANYGYTF	-	-	TRBV29-1	TRBJ1-2
TGTGCCAGCAGCCAAGATCCCTCGGGAGGTACCGGTTTGACCGGGGAGCTGTTTTTT	CASSQDPSGGTGLTGELFF	-	TRBD2	TRBV4-2	TRBJ2-2
TGTGCCAGCAGCTTAGAAACTAGCGGCTGGCAGTTCTTC	CASSLETSGWQFF	-	TRBD2	TRBV7-9	TRBJ2-1
TGTGCCAGCAGCCGGGCAGGGGCGGAATACGAGCAGTACTTC	CASSRAGAEYEQYF	-	-	TRBV3-1/TRBV3-2	TRBJ2-7
TGTGCCAGTAGTATCGGGGGGTTGGACTACGAGCAGTACTTC	CASSIGGLDYEQYF	-	TRBD2	TRBV19	TRBJ2-7
TGCAGCGTTGGTCAGGGTGGTGATTCACCCCTCCACTTT	CSVGQGGDSPLHF	-	-	TRBV29-1	TRBJ1-6
TGTGCCAGCGAAGGCTCTGGAAACACCATATATTTT	CASEGSGNTIYF	-	-	TRBV28	TRBJ1-3
TGTGCCAGTAAACCTAGGGGCAGCCTAGGGGAGACCCAGTACTTC	CASKPRGSLGETQYF	-	-	TRBV19	TRBJ2-5
TGTGCCAGCAGCGCCCTCCCAGGACCCCCCAGTCAGCCCCAGCATTTT	CASSALPGPPSQPQHF	-	-	TRBV9	TRBJ1-5
TGCGCCAGCAGCTTGGATCTAGCGGCCGTCTCCTACGAGCAGTACTTC	CASSLDLAAVSYEQYF	-	TRBD2	TRBV5-1	TRBJ2-7
TGCGCCAGCAGCCTGGGGACCCTTAGCGGGGGGGGCTACAATGAGCAGTTCTTC	CASSLGTLSGGGYNEQFF	-	TRBD2	TRBV5-1	TRBJ2-1
TGTGCCAGCAGCCAAGATTTAATTGGGGGCACAGATACGCAGTATTTT	CASSQDLIGGTDTQYF	-	-	TRBV4-2	TRBJ2-3
TGTGCCAGCAGTGAAGCCGGCTTCAGTGGTGAAGCTTTCTTT	CASSEAGFSGEAFF	-	-	TRBV2	TRBJ1-1
TGTGCCTGGAGTGTACCTAGCGGGGGGGCGTTGGGCACAGATACGCAGTATTTT	CAWSVPSGGALGTDTQYF	-	TRBD2	TRBV30	TRBJ2-3
TGTGCCAGCAGCCTCCGAGGGGAGGGTACTTCACCCCTCCACTTT	CASSLRGEGTSPLHF	-	-	TRBV7-9	TRBJ1-6
TGTGCCAGCAGCTTGACCGGACAGGGGAACGGCGAGACCCAGTACTTC	CASSLTGQGNGETQYF	-	TRBD1	TRBV7-8	TRBJ2-5
TGTGCCAGCAGCGGTCGGCAGGTACGCTCCTATAATTCACCCCTCCACTTT	CASSGRQVRSYNSPLHF	-	-	TRBV5-4	TRBJ1-6
TGCGCCAGCAGCAGCCGGGGAGTCGAAAAACTGTTTTTT	CASSSRGVEKLFF	once	-	TRBV4-1	TRBJ1-4
TGTGCCAGCAGTTCCAGAGGGACCGTTGGCTACACCTTC	CASSSRGTVGYTF	-	-	TRBV28	TRBJ1-2
TGCAGCGCCACGGACAATTGGAATCAGCCCCAGCATTTT	CSATDNWNQPQHF	once	-	TRBV29-1	TRBJ1-5
TGTGCCAGCAGCTTGGGGCCCTGGAATGAGCAGTTCTTC	CASSLGPWNEQFF	-	-	TRBV7-2	TRBJ2-1
TGTGCTAGTGGTTCGGGCCCCGGGACTAGCGGGGTGGAAACCGGTTACTTC	CASGSGPGTSGVETGYF	-	TRBD2	TRBV12-5	TRBJ2-5
TGTGCCAGCTCGGACGGAGACCCACCCCTCCACTTT	CASSDGDPPLHF	-	-	TRBV25-1	TRBJ1-6
TGTGCCAGTAGTATAGGGAGGGGCAGAATGAACACTGAAGCTTTCTTT	CASSIGRGRMNTEAFF	-	-	TRBV19	TRBJ1-1
TGTGCCAGCAGCGTAGGGGGGACAGGGGAGAGGGGAAACACCTTC	CASSVGGTGERGNTF	-	TRBD1	TRBV9	TRBJ1-2
TGTGCCAGCAGCGCCACAGGGGTTCTCTCTGGAAACACCATATATTTT	CASSATGVLSGNTIYF	-	TRBD1	TRBV9	TRBJ1-3
TGCGCCAGCAGTAGACCGACAGGGGCGGATGAAAAACTGTTTTTT	CASSRPTGADEKLFF	-	TRBD1	TRBV10-2	TRBJ1-4
TGCACCAGCAGCAACGGGGAGAGCTCTGGAAACACCATATATTTT	CTSSNGESSGNTIYF	-	-	TRBV1	TRBJ1-3
TGCAGCGGGGGAGAAGGGGGTAGCACCGGGGAGCTGTTTTTT	CSGGEGGSTGELFF	-	-	TRBV29-1	TRBJ2-2
TGTGCCAGCAGCTTGAGTCAGGCGATCTTC	CASSLSQAIF	-	-	TRBV5-6	TRBJ2-7
TGTGCCAGCAGCCACCCAGGGAGGTACTACGAGCAGTACTTC	CASSHPGRYYEQYF	-	-	TRBV14	TRBJ2-7
TGTGCCAGCAGCCCCCGACTAGCGGGGAACACCGGGGAGCTGTTTTTT	CASSPRLAGNTGELFF	once	TRBD2	TRBV7-9	TRBJ2-2
TGCAGCGTGGGACAGGGGAGTGATTCACCCCTCCACTTT	CSVGQGSDSPLHF	few	TRBD1	TRBV29-1	TRBJ1-6